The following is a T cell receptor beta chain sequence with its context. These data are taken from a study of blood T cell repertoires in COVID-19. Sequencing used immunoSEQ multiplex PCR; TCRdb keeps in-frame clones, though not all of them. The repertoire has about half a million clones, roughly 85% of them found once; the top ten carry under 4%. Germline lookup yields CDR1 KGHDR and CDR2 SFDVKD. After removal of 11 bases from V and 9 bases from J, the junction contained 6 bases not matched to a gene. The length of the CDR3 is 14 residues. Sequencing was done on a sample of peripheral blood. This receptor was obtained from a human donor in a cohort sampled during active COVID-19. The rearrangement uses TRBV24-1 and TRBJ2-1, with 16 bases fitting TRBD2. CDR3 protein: CAIGTSGRATEQFF. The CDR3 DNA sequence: TGTGCCATCGGGACTAGCGGGAGGGCCACTGAGCAGTTCTTC.